This TCR beta chain was captured by sequencing in a study of blood T cell repertoires in COVID-19. Study information: Material from acute and convalescent COVID-19 was sourced from the United States, Italy and Spain.

Germline V gives CDR1 LNHDA, CDR2 SQIVND (reference sequence). The CDR3 is 13 residues long. V was trimmed by 6 bases and J by 5 bases, leaving 12 bases between them. TCRdb's copy holds only in-frame clones and misses some; the assay was immunoSEQ multiplex PCR. The profile shows about 130,000 clones, 75% to 90% of them singletons. This clone was detected once. Before being deemed recovered, Cohort 3 donors had two negative PCRs, clearance, or symptom resolution. The source of this sequence is a man aged 25 to 40 who had recovered from COVID-19. The sequenced sample consisted of PBMCs or T cells enriched from blood (not recorded which). This sequence joins TRBV19 and TRBJ2-3; D remains ambiguous. CDR3 in DNA: TGTGCCAGTAGCAAAGGTGGCGGAGATACGCAGTATTTT. It specifies CASSKGGGDTQYF.